This T cell receptor (beta chain) was captured by sequencing in a study of blood T cell repertoires in COVID-19. Across the study: From the United States, Italy and Spain came samples of acute and convalescent COVID-19. T cells, B-cell-depleted T cells, or PBMCs supplied cDNA or gDNA.

V trimming: 4 bases; J trimming: 5 bases; junction bases outside the gene matches: 12. Germline V gene sequence: CDR1 SGHRS, CDR2 YFSETQ. The CDR3 contains 16 residues. As originally analysed: Researchers report that nucleated cell counts were estimated from reference gene primer amplification. Only in-frame clones appear in the TCRdb table, and some are missing; sequencing was by immunoSEQ multiplex PCR. V and J calls and clone size are given by that table; D and trimming were obtained from the DNA. The sample contains 65,000 to 90,000 clones, roughly 90% of which appear only once. The TCR originated in a woman in her forties or fifties with active or convalescent COVID-19. Sequences were obtained from peripheral blood. The J gene is TRBJ2-5, the V gene TRBV5-1, with 9 bases lining up with TRBD2. CDR3 DNA: TGCGCCAGCAGCCGTATAACCAGCGGGGGGTCGGAGACCCAGTACTTC. It translates to CASSRITSGGSETQYF.